This T cell receptor beta chain was identified in a study of cytomegalovirus exposure and HLA in healthy donors. Study as a whole: Later analysis reported that the approximately 110 validation repertoires shared the platform of the approximately 670 first-cohort repertoires.

Of note for this clone: Its antigen remains unidentified.

Points from the study as a whole: Overall, roughly 150 TCR beta chains were annotated as cytomegalovirus-associated. In the roughly 130 validation repertoires, a later analysis found that first-cohort TCR clusters tended to co-occur. A few chains tied to CMV proved CMV antigen-specific in vitro.

The CDR3 has 14 residues. Germline V gene lookup returns CDR1 GTSNPN and CDR2 SVGIG (reference sequence). Trimming stripped 4 bases from V and 5 bases from J, with 14 bases between. Libraries were prepared by immunoSEQ multiplex PCR; TCRdb keeps only in-frame clonotypes and omits some of them. The repertoire includes roughly 130,000 clones, around nine tenths of them detected once, and around 1.5% sits in the top ten. This sequence joins TRBV30 and TRBJ1-4; D ambiguous. The source is a young man in good health and CMV-seronegative. The sequencing sample was made of PBMCs. In DNA form, the CDR3 reads TGTGCCTGGAAGAGCGGAAAGTCAAATGAAAAACTGTTTTTT. This translates into CAWKSGKSNEKLFF.